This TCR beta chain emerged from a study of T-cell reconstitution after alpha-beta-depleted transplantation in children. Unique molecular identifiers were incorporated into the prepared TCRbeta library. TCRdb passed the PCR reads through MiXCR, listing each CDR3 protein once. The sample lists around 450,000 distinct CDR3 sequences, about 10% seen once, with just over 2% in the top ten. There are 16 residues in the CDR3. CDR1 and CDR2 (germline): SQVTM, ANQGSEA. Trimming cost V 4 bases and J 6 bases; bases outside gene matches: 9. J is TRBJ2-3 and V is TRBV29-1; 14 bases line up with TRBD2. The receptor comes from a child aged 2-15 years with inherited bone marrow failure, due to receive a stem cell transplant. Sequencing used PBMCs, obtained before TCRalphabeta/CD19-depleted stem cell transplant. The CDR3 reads CSVGSGLAGVMDTQYF. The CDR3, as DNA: TGCAGCGTTGGGTCGGGACTAGCGGGAGTCATGGATACGCAGTATTTT.